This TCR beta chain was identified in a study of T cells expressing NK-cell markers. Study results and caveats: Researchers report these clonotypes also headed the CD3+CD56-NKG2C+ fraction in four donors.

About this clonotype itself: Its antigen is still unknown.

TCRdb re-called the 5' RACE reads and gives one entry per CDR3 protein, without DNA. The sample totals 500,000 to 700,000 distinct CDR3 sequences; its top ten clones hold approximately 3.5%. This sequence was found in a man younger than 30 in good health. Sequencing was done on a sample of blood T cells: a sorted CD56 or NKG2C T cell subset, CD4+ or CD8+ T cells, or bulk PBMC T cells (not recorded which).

The CDR3 region is CASSRTGRGDTEAFF. The chain is built from TRBV5-1 and TRBJ1-1; TCRdb gives TRBD1 as the D gene, but with no DNA this cannot be confirmed. The CDR3 sequence is 15 residues long. The germline gives CDR1 SGHRS, CDR2 YFSETQ.